Described below is a single T cell receptor beta chain sequence and its context. This specimen comes from a study of blood T cell repertoires in COVID-19. Method: immunoSEQ multiplex PCR; TCRdb's copy keeps in-frame clones and lacks some. The data hold about 160,000 clones, with roughly 80% observed a single time. The CDR3 sequence is 15 residues long. Germline-derived CDR1 and CDR2 are MGHRA and YSYEKL. V trimming: 1 base; J trimming: 3 bases; junction bases outside the gene matches: 3. The sample consisted of peripheral blood. The gene calls are TRBV4-1 and TRBJ2-5; 9 nucleotides agree with TRBD1. This clonotype was sampled from a man aged 65 to 79 with acute or convalescent COVID-19. The CDR3 loop is CASSQGDRDEETQYF. CDR3 DNA sequence: TGCGCCAGCAGCCAAGGGGACAGGGACGAAGAGACCCAGTACTTC.